One sample yielded the 24 T cell receptor beta chains listed below, sequenced in a study of cytomegalovirus exposure and HLA in healthy donors (TCRdb year 2017). To prepare the library, the immunoSEQ multiplex PCR assay was applied. The multiplex PCR relied on a mix of 60 forward primers for TCR Vbeta segments and 13 reverse primers for TCR Jbeta segments. Sourced from immuneACCESS, this table was stored by TCRdb with only in-frame sequences that have V and J called. A share of the clones is absent; for the studies checked, an unresolved V gene accounts for under half, and the remainder has no known explanation. Across this sample there are some 150,000 clones, with about 80% seen only once. The top ten clonotypes cover roughly 13% of the sample. Sequenced: PBMCs. These receptors were collected from a young man in good health and CMV-seropositive.

In DNA form, the CDR3 reads TGTGCCAGCACTATCCTCGGGTTCAACACCGGGGAGCTGTTTTTT. Translation gives CASTILGFNTGELFF. This chain links TRBV28 with TRBJ2-2, with no clear D. The germline gives CDR1 MDHEN, CDR2 SYDVKM. Trimming removed 7 bases from V and 2 bases from J, with 14 bases in between. The CDR3 totals 15 residues.

V and J are TRBV19 and TRBJ2-1; TRBD2 matches at 7 bases. Germline trimming cut 6 bases from V and 9 bases from J; bases unmatched to any gene: 11. CDR1 and CDR2 from the germline V gene are LNHDA and SQIVND (reference sequence). This CDR3 has 14 amino acids. The CDR3 spells CASSLTGGGVEQFF. The DNA of the CDR3 is TGTGCCAGTAGCCTAACGGGGGGTGGGGTTGAGCAGTTCTTC.

This chain links TRBV28 with TRBJ2-7; no clear D gene. Deletions cut 2 bases from V and 4 bases from J, with 6 bases between. The CDR3 has 12 amino acids. From germline, CDR1 is MDHEN and CDR2 SYDVKM. The CDR3 DNA reads as TGTGCCAGCAGTTTACTTGTTTACGAGCAGTACTTC. Protein product: CASSLLVYEQYF.

This chain joins TRBV7-2 and TRBJ1-2, with TRBD1 matching over 7 bases. V dropped 0 bases and J dropped 3; count of bases not matched to a gene: 1. There are 14 residues in the CDR3. Germline-derived CDR1 and CDR2 are SGHTA and FQGNSA. In DNA, the CDR3 is TGTGCCAGCAGCTTAGCGGGGACAGACTATGGCTACACCTTC. Translating gives CASSLAGTDYGYTF.

This chain uses TRBV7-2 with TRBJ2-2; D not certain. The CDR3 is 14 residues long. V was clipped by 2 bases and J by 6 bases, with 10 bases between them. Germline values: CDR1 SGHTA, CDR2 FQGNSA. The CDR3 protein is CASSLTTVAGELFF. CDR3 DNA: TGTGCCAGCAGCTTAACTACGGTCGCCGGGGAGCTGTTTTTT.

For this clone: Different DNA sequences within this sample yield the same CDR3. The V and J genes are TRBV7-6 and TRBJ2-2; perhaps TRBD1 as D (5 bases). From germline, CDR1 is SGHVS and CDR2 FNYEAQ. V lost 8 bases and J 0 bases, leaving 7 bases between the germline ends. The CDR3 consists of 13 residues. CDR3 coding DNA: TGTGCCAGCTCCAGGGCGAACACCGGGGAGCTGTTTTTT. It yields the protein CASSRANTGELFF. Together with reference TRBV7-6 and TRBJ2-2, the CDR3 gives the full variable domain: GAGVSQSPRYKVTKRGQDVALRCDPISGHVSLYWYRQALGQGPEFLTYFNYEAQQDKSGLPNDRFSAERPEGSISTLTIQRTEQRDSAMYRCASSRANTGELFFGEGSRLTVL.

The V and J genes are TRBV29-1 and TRBJ1-2; TRBD1 matches at 7 bases. Losses at the gene ends were 2 bases for V and 8 bases for J; bases not matched to a gene: 11. The CDR3 is 14 residues long. CDR1 and CDR2 (germline): SQVTM, ANQGSEA. The CDR3 region is CSVERTGAIGGYTF. The CDR3 DNA follows: TGCAGCGTTGAAAGAACAGGGGCTATAGGAGGCTACACCTTC.

The gene calls are TRBV9 and TRBJ2-2; D call uncertain. In germline, CDR1 is SGDLS, CDR2 YYNGEE. V dropped 3 bases and J dropped 4 bases, with 10 bases sitting between them. The CDR3 sequence is 14 residues long. The CDR3 here is CASSALPSTGELFF. The DNA for the CDR3 is TGTGCCAGCAGCGCTCTTCCTTCCACCGGGGAGCTGTTTTTT.

This rearrangement joins TRBV5-1 to TRBJ2-7; 10 nucleotides match TRBD2. V was clipped by 0 bases and J by 2 bases; unmatched bases: 8. The CDR3 loop spans 17 amino acids. Germline assignment: CDR1 SGHRS and CDR2 YFSETQ. CDR3 DNA sequence: TGCGCCAGCAGCTTGGGGACTAGCGGAGTCCCAACCTACGAGCAGTACTTC. Its protein is CASSLGTSGVPTYEQYF.

This sequence joins TRBV28 and TRBJ1-3; 7 bases map to TRBD1. J was trimmed by 8 bases and V by 4 bases; bases with no gene match: 17. Germline V gives CDR1 MDHEN, CDR2 SYDVKM. The length of the CDR3 is 17 residues. CDR3 nucleotide sequence: TGTGCCAGCAGTTCAAGCCTCGGGACAGCTTTTATCGACACCATATATTTT. Translated, it gives CASSSSLGTAFIDTIYF.

The chain links TRBV5-8 to TRBJ2-7; D gene unclear. The germline V gene has CDR1 SGHTS and CDR2 YDEGEE. The V end was cut by 10 bases, the J end by 5 bases, with 10 bases between. The CDR3 contains 10 residues. CDR3 region: CAGSRHEQYF. The CDR3 bases are TGTGCCGGAAGCAGGCACGAGCAGTACTTC.

The rearrangement uses TRBV2 and TRBJ2-7; 9 bases are shared with TRBD1. Germline V gives CDR1 SNHLY, CDR2 FYNNEI. This CDR3 spans 14 amino acids. The J segment lost 6 bases and the V segment lost 5 bases, leaving 8 bases of the junction unmatched. This CDR3 reads CASSTGTGLGEQYF. DNA of the CDR3: TGTGCCAGCAGTACCGGGACAGGGTTAGGCGAGCAGTACTTC.

This sequence joins TRBV28 and TRBJ1-5, with D maybe TRBD1 (6 bases). V lost 2 bases to trimming and J lost 3 bases, with 11 bases between them. Germline loops: CDR1 MDHEN, CDR2 SYDVKM. CDR3 size: 15 residues. This chain's CDR3 is CASSLTGYNNQPQHF. The CDR3 nucleotides are TGTGCCAGCAGTTTAACAGGGTACAACAATCAGCCCCAGCATTTT.

The genes are TRBV28 and TRBJ2-5; 10 bases are a match to TRBD2. J was trimmed by 4 bases and V by 5 bases; bases with no gene match: 7. The CDR3 totals 15 residues. The germline CDR1 and CDR2 sequences are MDHEN and SYDVKM. CDR3 in amino acids: CASSISGRLSETQYF. The CDR3 DNA is TGTGCCAGCAGTATTAGCGGGAGGCTATCAGAGACCCAGTACTTC.

The genes are TRBV15 and TRBJ1-5; no firm D call. This CDR3 comprises 12 residues. V was clipped by 5 bases and J by 9 bases, with 11 bases between them. Germline V gives CDR1 LNHNV, CDR2 YYDKDF (reference sequence). Here the CDR3 reads CATSPPYRPQHF. In DNA, the CDR3 is TGTGCCACCAGCCCACCTTATAGGCCCCAGCATTTT.

The chain uses TRBV19 and TRBJ2-5, with 9 nucleotides matching TRBD2. The germline gives CDR1 LNHDA, CDR2 SQIVND (reference sequence). The length of the CDR3 is 15 residues. J gave up 0 bases and V 3 bases, and 2 bases lay outside the gene matches. This CDR3 is CASSMVAGDQETQYF. In nucleotides, the CDR3 is TGTGCCAGTAGTATGGTAGCGGGGGACCAAGAGACCCAGTACTTC.

The chain couples TRBV5-1 to TRBJ1-4, with unresolved D. Germline V gene data show CDR1 as SGHRS and CDR2 as YFSETQ. The CDR3 covers 22 residues. The V end was cut by 2 bases, the J end by 8 bases, with 37 bases between. The CDR3 sequence is CASSFTDTQPHNSHPLPEKLFF. The CDR3, as DNA: TGCGCCAGCAGCTTCACTGACACCCAGCCTCATAATTCCCACCCTCTCCCCGAAAAACTGTTTTTT.

The chain has TRBV29-1 and TRBJ2-7; a weak D match, TRBD1 (6 bases). The V end was cut by 7 bases, the J end by 4 bases, with 17 bases between. CDR3 size: 13 residues. CDR1 and CDR2 from the germline V gene are SQVTM and ANQGSEA. The CDR3 loop is CSGTQGSGYEQYF. In DNA, the CDR3 is TGCAGCGGAACACAGGGATCTGGGTACGAGCAGTACTTC.

This clone was counted once. This chain joins TRBV4-1 and TRBJ2-3; D is unresolved. CDR1 MGHRA and CDR2 YSYEKL come from the germline V gene. Trimming shortened V by 6 bases and J by 1 base, and 11 bases separated the two germline ends. This CDR3 is 14 amino acids long. Here the CDR3 DNA reads TGCGCCAGCAGTTTCTACCCGGGCACAGATACGCAGTATTTT. Its translation is CASSFYPGTDTQYF.

The rearrangement uses TRBV20-1 and TRBJ1-1; TRBD1 might be the D (5 bases). Germline lookup yields CDR1 DFQATT and CDR2 SNEGSKA (reference sequence). The CDR3 contains 11 residues. Trimming removed 7 bases from V and 11 bases from J, with 17 bases in between. CDR3 sequence (DNA): TGCAGTGTTGATGGAGGGGCGTGGGCTTTCTTT. It encodes CSVDGGAWAFF.

The chain uses TRBV7-3 and TRBJ2-7; unclear D gene. This CDR3 is built from 14 residues. The V end lost 5 bases, the J end lost 0 bases, and 11 bases lay between the germline ends. Germline V gives CDR1 SGHTA, CDR2 FQGTGA. CDR3: CASSRGLSSYEQYF. The CDR3, as DNA: TGTGCCAGCAGCAGAGGCCTAAGCTCCTACGAGCAGTACTTC.

The chain uses TRBV28 and TRBJ2-1; 13 bases are shared with TRBD2. Germline assignment: CDR1 MDHEN and CDR2 SYDVKM. J lost 0 bases, V lost 6 bases, and 5 bases had no gene match. This CDR3 has 17 residues. CDR3 nucleotide sequence: TGTGCCAGCAGGTCACTAGCGGGGGGGCTCTCCTACAATGAGCAGTTCTTC. Translated: CASRSLAGGLSYNEQFF.

V gene TRBV28 combines with J gene TRBJ2-7; tentatively, D is TRBD2 (6 bases). Germline loops: CDR1 MDHEN, CDR2 SYDVKM. This CDR3 is built from 15 residues. V was pared by 5 bases and J by 9 bases, with 23 bases between. As DNA, the CDR3 is TGTGCCAGCAGTCTACCCGGTGGGCGGGATGCCGGGCAGTACTTC. This encodes CASSLPGGRDAGQYF.

V usage is TRBV6-1 and J usage is TRBJ1-1; D perhaps matches TRBD1 (6 bases). The germline CDR1 and CDR2 sequences are MNHNS and SASEGT. Trimming stripped 2 bases from V and 6 bases from J, with 13 bases between. CDR3 length equals 14 residues. CDR3 in amino acids: CASSEKWGLAEAFF. CDR3 bases: TGTGCCAGCAGTGAAAAGTGGGGGCTGGCTGAAGCTTTCTTT.